This TCR beta chain derives from a study of T-cell memory formation after mild COVID-19. Regarding the study as a whole: Pre-infection memory held some responding clones, suggesting pre-existing cross-reactive T cells responded. The authors did not confirm SARS-CoV-2 specificity of second-wave clones peaking day 37.

Germline V lookup: CDR1 SGHVS, CDR2 FQNEAQ. V was trimmed by 3 bases and J by 6 bases, leaving 18 bases between them. The CDR3 is 16 residues long. This clonotype came up a few times. The target antigen is unknown. TCRdb reprocessed the 5' RACE reads via MiXCR and lists one record per CDR3 protein. The data hold hundreds of thousands of distinct CDR3 sequences, with roughly 21% observed a single time. The V and J genes are TRBV7-8 and TRBJ2-1, with a tentative D call TRBD2 (6 bases). Specimen: PBMCs or a T cell subset sorted from them (not recorded which). This TCR came from an adult woman who had mild COVID-19 (a few samples of this study predate the infection). Cell type and time point are not known. CDR3 bases: TGTGCCAGCAGCTTCGTGGGAGGACCAGGAGGCAATGAGCAGTTCTTC. Translated: CASSFVGGPGGNEQFF.